The 18 T cell receptor beta chains given below trace back to one sample, sequenced in a study of response to subunit inactivated influenza vaccine. TCRdb recomputed calls from the RT-PCR reads with MiXCR, one row per CDR3 protein. The sample records fewer than 600,000 distinct CDR3 sequences, approximately 7.7% being singletons. Sequencing was performed on PBMCs from blood, taken roughly 24 months after vaccination. The receptors here all came from a man aged 50 to 75 who received an inactivated influenza vaccine.

This clonotype was detected many times. This chain uses TRBV5-5 with TRBJ2-1; no reliable D call. The CDR3 covers 17 residues. V dropped 0 bases and J dropped 0 bases, with 13 bases sitting between them. The V gene's germline CDR1 is SGHKS and CDR2 YYEKEE (reference sequence). The CDR3 protein is CASSLDWLLSSYNEQFF. The CDR3 coding sequence is TGTGCCAGCAGCTTGGATTGGCTGCTATCCTCCTACAATGAGCAGTTCTTC.

This clonotype occurred a few times. The V and J genes are TRBV7-9 and TRBJ2-1; 9 nucleotides agree with TRBD2. Germline V gene lookup returns CDR1 SEHNR and CDR2 FQNEAQ (reference sequence). This CDR3 region has 15 residues. With 2 bases clipped from V and 7 bases from J, the junction kept 6 bases outside the gene matches. This CDR3 is CASSLLAGIRNEQFF. The DNA for the CDR3 is TGTGCCAGCAGCTTACTAGCGGGGATTCGAAATGAGCAGTTCTTC.

This clonotype turned up a few times. The chain carries TRBV15 and TRBJ1-1; D is uncertain. This CDR3 is built from 14 residues. With 1 base removed from V and 1 base from J, the gap between germline ends came to 7 bases. Germline V gives CDR1 LNHNV, CDR2 YYDKDF (reference sequence). In nucleotides, the CDR3 is TGTGCCACCAGCAGAGTAGCAGGGAACACTGAAGCTTTCTTT. Its translation: CATSRVAGNTEAFF.

This chain connects TRBV5-5 to TRBJ2-7; TRBD1 agrees at 10 bases. Unmatched junction bases numbered 7, after V lost 4 bases and J lost 6 bases. Germline assignment: CDR1 SGHKS and CDR2 YYEKEE (reference sequence). The length of the CDR3 is 14 residues. CDR3 nucleotide sequence: TGTGCCAGCAGCCCGAGACAGGGGGCCCTCGAGCAGTACTTC. Its translation: CASSPRQGALEQYF.

J is TRBJ2-1 and V is TRBV25-1; 9 nucleotides line up with TRBD1. Germline V gene data show CDR1 as MGHDK and CDR2 as SYGVNS. CDR3 length: 16 residues. The trim removed 5 bases at V and 8 bases at J, leaving 13 bases unmatched. The CDR3 nucleotides read TGTGCCAGCAGTCCCCCCGGGACAGGGCTAATCTATGAGCAGTTCTTC. Its protein product is CASSPPGTGLIYEQFF.

The CDR3 nucleotides read TGTGCCAGCAGTGAAGGGTTGAGAAGCCCGACTTTCTTT. Translated: CASSEGLRSPTFF. The chain combines TRBV2 with TRBJ1-1; D is uncertain. This CDR3 has 13 residues. Germline V CDR1 and CDR2: SNHLY, FYNNEI. The V and J ends lost 1 base and 12 bases respectively, with 15 bases between them.

In nucleotides, the CDR3 is TGCGCCAGCAGCTCGGGCGTGGGGGGCTACGAGCAGTACTTC. Translated: CASSSGVGGYEQYF. The genes are TRBV5-1 and TRBJ2-7; tentatively, D is TRBD2 (6 bases). Per the germline V gene, CDR1 is SGHRS and CDR2 is YFSETQ. This CDR3 is 14 amino acids long. The V end was cut by 3 bases, the J end by 3 bases, with 13 bases between.

This clonotype was detected many times. The chain employs TRBV3-1 and TRBJ2-1; D is undetermined. Trimming stripped 4 bases from V and 6 bases from J, with 16 bases between. Germline V gives CDR1 LGHDT, CDR2 YNNKEL (reference sequence). The CDR3 is 15 residues long. In DNA form, the CDR3 reads TGTGCCAGCAGCCTCGCGGCAACCCCTGCCAATGAGCAGTTCTTC. Its protein is CASSLAATPANEQFF.

This clonotype was seen only a few times. The V and J genes are TRBV7-8 and TRBJ2-4; D is unresolved. CDR3 length: 14 residues. With 0 bases removed from V and 13 bases from J, the gap between germline ends came to 16 bases. Germline V CDR1 and CDR2: SGHVS, FQNEAQ. The CDR3 is CASSLANRLPPQYF. DNA for the CDR3: TGTGCCAGCAGCTTAGCGAACCGACTGCCCCCACAGTACTTC.

The V gene is TRBV20-1, the J gene TRBJ2-7; 12 nucleotides align to TRBD2. Germline V gene lookup returns CDR1 DFQATT and CDR2 SNEGSKA (reference sequence). The CDR3 covers 14 residues. V lost 5 bases to trimming and J lost 1 base; unmatched junction nucleotides: 3. This chain's CDR3 is CSAGTSGRSYEQYF. The CDR3, as DNA: TGCAGTGCTGGAACTAGCGGGAGGTCCTACGAGCAGTACTTC.

In this sample, this clonotype turned up a few times. The chain combines TRBV27 with TRBJ1-6, with D uncertain. V shed 3 bases and J shed 6 bases, with 9 bases lying between them. Germline V gene sequence: CDR1 MNHEY, CDR2 SMNVEV (reference sequence). The CDR3 length is 14 residues. CDR3 DNA sequence: TGTGCCAGCAGTTTTAGGCAGAGTAATTCACCCCTCCACTTT. Translated, it gives CASSFRQSNSPLHF.

This clonotype was observed a few times. This chain's CDR3 is CATEGGYQETQYF. The CDR3 coding sequence is TGTGCCACTGAGGGGGGGTACCAAGAGACCCAGTACTTC. The chain recombines TRBV4-2 with TRBJ2-5, with a weak D call TRBD2 (7 bases). This CDR3 comprises 13 residues. Per germline, CDR1 LGHNA and CDR2 YNFKEQ. V lost 10 bases to trimming and J lost 0 bases, with 12 bases between them.

This clonotype was observed at least ten times. The chain combines TRBV6-5 with TRBJ2-3; 9 nucleotides match TRBD2. Germline trimming cut 3 bases from V and 6 bases from J; bases unmatched to any gene: 10. The CDR3 consists of 16 residues. Germline assignment: CDR1 MNHEY and CDR2 SVGAGI. The CDR3 sequence: CASSYSTSGWGDTQYF. The CDR3 region has the DNA TGTGCCAGCAGTTATTCGACTAGCGGTTGGGGCGATACGCAGTATTTT.

V usage is TRBV20-1 and J usage is TRBJ1-1; D unresolved. Germline-derived CDR1 and CDR2 are DFQATT and SNEGSKA (reference sequence). With 3 bases removed from V and 6 bases from J, the gap between germline ends came to 20 bases. The CDR3 is 15 residues long. DNA for the CDR3: TGCAGTGCTAGGAGGGAAGGAGGGCGCGGGTCTGAAGCTTTCTTT. Encoded protein: CSARREGGRGSEAFF.

This clonotype was picked up a small number of times. CDR3 coding DNA: TGTGCCAGCAGTTCGGGACTAGCGGGGGGTGTAGAGACCCAGTACTTC. Translated, it gives CASSSGLAGGVETQYF. The chain links TRBV28 to TRBJ2-5; 15 bases agree with TRBD2. Germline CDR1 MDHEN, CDR2 SYDVKM. CDR3 length: 16 amino acids. The ends lost 4 bases at V and 4 bases at J; junction bases unmatched: 4.

This clonotype has a handful of counts. V and J are TRBV4-3 and TRBJ1-1; no clear D. The germline gives CDR1 LGHNA, CDR2 YSLEER. The CDR3 has 15 residues. V dropped 0 bases and J dropped 4 bases, with 12 bases sitting between them. CDR3 sequence: CASSQEWDDRTEAFF. The CDR3 DNA reads TGCGCCAGCAGCCAAGAATGGGATGATCGCACTGAAGCTTTCTTT.

The rearrangement joins TRBV20-1 to TRBJ1-5; weak D call: TRBD1 (6 bases). The V end lost 0 bases, the J end lost 6 bases, and 12 bases lay between the germline ends. Germline values: CDR1 DFQATT, CDR2 SNEGSKA (reference sequence). This CDR3 contains 14 residues. The CDR3 spells CSARDIGGGQPQHF. The CDR3 region has the DNA TGCAGTGCTAGAGATATCGGGGGCGGTCAGCCCCAGCATTTT.

This clonotype was seen more than once but under ten times. The rearrangement joins TRBV20-1 to TRBJ1-5, with D tentatively TRBD1 (6 bases). From germline, CDR1 is DFQATT and CDR2 SNEGSKA (reference sequence). Trimming stripped 0 bases from V and 0 bases from J, with 12 bases between. The CDR3 runs 16 residues. The CDR3 here is CSARDGGAYSNQPQHF. The CDR3 DNA is TGCAGTGCTAGAGATGGGGGGGCCTATAGCAATCAGCCCCAGCATTTT.